A single sample gave rise to the 6 T cell receptor beta chains below, sequenced in a study of shared clonotypes between healthy human individuals. TCRdb's copy holds only in-frame clones and misses some; the assay was immunoSEQ multiplex PCR. The table includes 900,000 to 1,200,000 clones, around 78% detected once. The specimen was memory CD4+ T cells from PBMCs. Noted subset: CD45RA-negative fraction. Receptors were obtained from a man aged 18 to 30 in good health. Some clones in this sample may be carry-over from other donors' samples.

This chain links TRBV28 with TRBJ1-5; D is unclear. This CDR3 has 12 residues. Trimming left V 10 bases short and J 3 bases short, with 10 bases between. Germline lookup yields CDR1 MDHEN and CDR2 SYDVKM. The chain's CDR3 is CAICPLNQPQHF. The CDR3 DNA reads TGTGCCATTTGCCCGCTCAATCAGCCCCAGCATTTT.

V usage is TRBV5-1 and J usage is TRBJ2-7; D assignment may be TRBD1 or TRBD2 (5 bases each). Trimming cost V 2 bases and J 4 bases, with 13 bases left between them. Germline CDR1 is SGHRS and CDR2 is YFSETQ. CDR3 length: 14 amino acids. The CDR3 spells CASSLGRGVYEQYF. DNA of the CDR3: TGCGCCAGCAGCTTAGGTAGGGGAGTATACGAGCAGTACTTC.

CDR3 region: CASGAGTGVTEAFF. CDR3 nucleotides: TGCGCCAGCGGAGCCGGGACAGGGGTCACTGAAGCTTTCTTT. The chain carries TRBV10-1 and TRBJ1-1; 10 bases align to TRBD1. CDR3 length: 14 amino acids. V was pared by 8 bases and J by 4 bases, with 7 bases of the junction left unmatched. The V gene's germline CDR1 is WNHNN and CDR2 SYGVQD (reference sequence).

The CDR3 sequence is CASSLAGRLNSPLHF. CDR3 in DNA: TGTGCCAGCAGCTTAGCGGGCAGGTTGAATTCACCCCTCCACTTT. The chain is built from TRBV11-2 and TRBJ1-6, with D unclear. The germline CDR1 and CDR2 sequences are SGHAT and FQNNGV. The V end lost 1 base, the J end lost 7 bases, and 11 bases lay between the germline ends. CDR3 length: 15 amino acids.

V gene TRBV11-2 combines with J gene TRBJ2-7; TRBD1 or TRBD2 may be the D gene (5 bases each). CDR1 is SGHAT and CDR2 is FQNNGV in the germline V gene. CDR3 length: 15 residues. V was pared by 3 bases and J by 4 bases, with 16 bases between. The CDR3 loop is CASSFWILEGYEQYF. The DNA of the CDR3 is TGTGCCAGCAGCTTTTGGATCCTAGAGGGGTACGAGCAGTACTTC.

This chain links TRBV5-6 with TRBJ2-6, with D hard to call. Trimming removed 1 base from V and 9 bases from J, with 14 bases in between. Germline V CDR1 and CDR2: SGHDT, YYEEEE. The CDR3 runs to 15 residues. CDR3 in DNA: TGTGCCAGCAGCTTGCTAAGTGACACCTACAACGTCCTGACTTTC. The encoded protein is CASSLLSDTYNVLTF.